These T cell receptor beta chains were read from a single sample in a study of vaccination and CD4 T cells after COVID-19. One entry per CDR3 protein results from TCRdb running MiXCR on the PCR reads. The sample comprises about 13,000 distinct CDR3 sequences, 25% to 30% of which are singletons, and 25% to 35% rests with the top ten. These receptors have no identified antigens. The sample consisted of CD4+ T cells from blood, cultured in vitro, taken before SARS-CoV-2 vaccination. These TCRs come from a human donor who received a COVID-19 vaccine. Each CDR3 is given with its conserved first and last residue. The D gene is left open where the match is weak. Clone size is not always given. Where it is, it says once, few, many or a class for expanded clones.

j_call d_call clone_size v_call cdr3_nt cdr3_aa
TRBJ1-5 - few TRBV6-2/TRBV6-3 TGTGCCAGCAGTCGATTAACAGGACCTACGGGAAATCAGCCCCAGCATTTT CASSRLTGPTGNQPQHF
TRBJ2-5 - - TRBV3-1 TGTGCCAGCAGCCATACTAGTCAGACCCAGTACTTC CASSHTSQTQYF
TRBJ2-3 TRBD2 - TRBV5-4 TGTGCCAGCAGCCCGGCTCTGACTAGCGGGGCTACAGATACGCAGTATTTT CASSPALTSGATDTQYF
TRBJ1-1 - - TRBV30 TGTGCCTGGAACAGAGCAGGGGAAGCTTTCTTT CAWNRAGEAFF
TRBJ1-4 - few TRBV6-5 TGTGCCAGCAGTTACTCGACCGGGGGCTATAATGAAAAACTGTTTTTT CASSYSTGGYNEKLFF
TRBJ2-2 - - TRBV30 TGTGCCTGGAGGCAGGGGAGGGGGGAGCTGTTTTTT CAWRQGRGELFF
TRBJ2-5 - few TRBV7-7 TGTGCCAGCAGCACCGCACCCTGGGAGACCCAGTACTTC CASSTAPWETQYF
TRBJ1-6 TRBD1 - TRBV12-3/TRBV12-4 TGTGCCAGCACCAAACAGGGGAGGAATTCACCCCTCCACTTT CASTKQGRNSPLHF
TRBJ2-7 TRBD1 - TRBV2 TGTGCCAGCAATCCGGACAGGGGGCTCGAGCAGTACTTC CASNPDRGLEQYF
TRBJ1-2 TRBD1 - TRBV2 TGTGCCAGCAGGGCTCTCCGGGACAGGGACTCCTATGGCTACACCTTC CASRALRDRDSYGYTF
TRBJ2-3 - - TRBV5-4 TGTGCCAGCAGCTTGGGACAGAAGCCTAGCACAGATACGCAGTATTTT CASSLGQKPSTDTQYF
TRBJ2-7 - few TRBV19 TGTGCCAGTAGTCGATCCGGGACGTTTAGATACGAGCAGTACTTC CASSRSGTFRYEQYF
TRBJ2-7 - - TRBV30 TGTGCCAGAACCAGCTCCGGGATCCCCTACGAGCAGTACTTC CARTSSGIPYEQYF
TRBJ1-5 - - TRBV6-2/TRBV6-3 TGTGCCAGCAGGACCAACCAGGGAGGGGACTATCAGCCCCAGCATTTT CASRTNQGGDYQPQHF
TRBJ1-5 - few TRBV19 TGTGCCAGTAGGCCGGCCGGGGGCGGCAATCAGCCCCAGCATTTT CASRPAGGGNQPQHF
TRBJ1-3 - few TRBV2 TGTGCCAGCAGGGAGGGGCCTGACTGGAGCTCTGGAAACACCATATATTTT CASREGPDWSSGNTIYF
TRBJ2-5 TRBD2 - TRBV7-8 TGTGCCAGCAGCTTGAGCGGGGAAGAGACCCAGTACTTC CASSLSGEETQYF
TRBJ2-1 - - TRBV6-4 TGTGCCAGCAGTGTGTCGCGGAACGGGGGCAATGAGCAGTTCTTC CASSVSRNGGNEQFF
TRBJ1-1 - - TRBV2 TGTGCCAGCTCAAAGGGAGAGGGGCTTGGCACTGAAGCTTTCTTT CASSKGEGLGTEAFF
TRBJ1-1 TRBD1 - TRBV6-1 TGTGCCAGCAGTGCGATACAGGGGGCCACTGAAGCTTTCTTT CASSAIQGATEAFF
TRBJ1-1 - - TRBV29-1 TGCAGCGCTCAAACAGGGTCGAACACTGAAGCTTTCTTT CSAQTGSNTEAFF
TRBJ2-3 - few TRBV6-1 TGTGCCAGCAGTGACACAGGGACCCGCACAGATACGCAGTATTTT CASSDTGTRTDTQYF
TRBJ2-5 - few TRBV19 TGTGCCAGTAGTACCTATTGGGGAGGAGAGACCCAGTACTTC CASSTYWGGETQYF
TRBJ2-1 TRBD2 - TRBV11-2 TGTGCCAGCAGCGCGACTAGCGGGATTTACAATGAGCAGTTCTTC CASSATSGIYNEQFF
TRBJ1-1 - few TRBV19 TGTGCCAGTAGTATGAGAGAGGGTTGGGCCACTGAAGCTTTCTTT CASSMREGWATEAFF
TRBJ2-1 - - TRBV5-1 TGCGCCAGCAGCTTGCGGGGCGGACTAACTAAGGAGCAGTTCTTC CASSLRGGLTKEQFF
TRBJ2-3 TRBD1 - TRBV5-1 TGCGCCAGCAGCCGACAAGACAGGGCGGGCGATACGCAGTATTTT CASSRQDRAGDTQYF
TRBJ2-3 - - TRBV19 TGTGCCAGCCTAAACACAGATACGCAGTATTTT CASLNTDTQYF
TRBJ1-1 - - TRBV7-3 TGTGCCAGCAGCTTAGGGGTGGCCACTGAAGCTTCCTTT CASSLGVATEASF
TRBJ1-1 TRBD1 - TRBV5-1 TGCGCCAGCAGCTTCCTGACAGGGCTGAACACTGAAGCTTTCTTT CASSFLTGLNTEAFF
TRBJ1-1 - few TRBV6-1 TGTGCCAGCACTACGACCTTGAACACTGAAGCTTTCTTT CASTTTLNTEAFF
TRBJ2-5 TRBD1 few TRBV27 TGTGCCAGCAGTCCGCCGGGACAGCTTGGAGTAGAGACCCAGTACTTC CASSPPGQLGVETQYF
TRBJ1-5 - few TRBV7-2 TGTGCCAGCAGCTTACGGCAGAATCAGCCCCAGCATTTT CASSLRQNQPQHF
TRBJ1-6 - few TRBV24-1 TGTGCCACCAGTGATTACAGGCTATCACCCCTCCACTTT CATSDYRLSPLHF
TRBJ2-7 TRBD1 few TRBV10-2 TGCGCCAGCAGTGGGGACAGGGTTGGGGAGCAGTACTTC CASSGDRVGEQYF
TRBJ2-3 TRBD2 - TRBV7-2 TGTGCCAGCACCCCGGGGGGGGCAACAGATACGCAGTATTTT CASTPGGATDTQYF
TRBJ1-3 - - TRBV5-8 TGTGCCAGCAGCTTTCGCAGGATGGGAAACACCATATATTTT CASSFRRMGNTIYF
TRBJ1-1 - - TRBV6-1 TGTGCCAGCAGTCAAGCCCGGACTAGAGTCGCTGAAGCTTTCTTT CASSQARTRVAEAFF
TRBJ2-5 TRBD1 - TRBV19 TGTGCCAGTAGTACTCCGACAGGGGCCGGATTGGGGACCCAGTACTTC CASSTPTGAGLGTQYF
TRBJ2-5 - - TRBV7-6 TGTGCCAGCAGCTTAGGTGTGGCGGAGACCCAGTACTTC CASSLGVAETQYF
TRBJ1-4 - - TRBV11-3 TGTGCCAGCAGCTTAGACGGAGGGGTCGAAAAACTGTTTTTT CASSLDGGVEKLFF
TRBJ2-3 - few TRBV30 TGTGCCTGGAACGGCGGGGCTAGCACAGATACGCAGTATTTT CAWNGGASTDTQYF
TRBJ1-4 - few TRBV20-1 TGCAGTGCTAGTGGCGGGATTAATGAAAAACTGTTTTTT CSASGGINEKLFF
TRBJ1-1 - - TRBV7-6 TGTGCCAGCAGCTTGGGCGTAGGGGCAGTTCCGGCTTTCTTT CASSLGVGAVPAFF
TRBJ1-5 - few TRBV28 TGTGCCAGCAGTTCCTCAGGAGGGACCCGAGGTCAGCCCCAGCATTTT CASSSSGGTRGQPQHF
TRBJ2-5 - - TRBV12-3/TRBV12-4 TGTGCCAGCAGTCCAATCCCGGGTCGACACGAGACCCAGTACTTC CASSPIPGRHETQYF
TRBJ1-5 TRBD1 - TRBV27 TGTGCCAGCAGTCAGACCGCCGGGACAGCGTTATTCAATCAGCCCCAGCATTTT CASSQTAGTALFNQPQHF
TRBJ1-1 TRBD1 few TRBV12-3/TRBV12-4 TGTGCCAGCAGCCCCGGGACAGGGAGTACTGAAGCTTTCTTT CASSPGTGSTEAFF
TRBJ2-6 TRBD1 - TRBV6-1 TGTGCCAGCAGTGCCTCGGGACAGGGGGCGAATATAGCCCGGTCTGGGGCCAACGTCCTGACTTTC CASSASGQGANIARSGANVLTF
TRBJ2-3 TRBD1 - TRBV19 TGTGCCACTACCCCCAGGGACAGGAGCACAGATACGCAGTATTTT CATTPRDRSTDTQYF
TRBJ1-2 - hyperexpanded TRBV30 TGTGCCTGGAGTGTCGGGGGATTACCTGGCTACACCTTC CAWSVGGLPGYTF
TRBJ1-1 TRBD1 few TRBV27 TGTGCCAGCAGTTTGGGGGCAGGGGGGGGAACTGAAGCTTTCTTT CASSLGAGGGTEAFF
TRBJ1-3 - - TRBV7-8 TGTGCCAGCAGTTCATCCTCGGGGAATTGGGGAAACACCATATATTTT CASSSSSGNWGNTIYF
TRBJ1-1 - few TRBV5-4 TGTGCCAGCAGCTTGGAGAATGGGAGGAACACTGAAGCTTTCTTT CASSLENGRNTEAFF
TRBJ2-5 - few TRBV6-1 TGTGCCAGCTCCCCCCGTATAGAGACCCAGTACTTC CASSPRIETQYF